Each of the 20 T cell receptor beta chains below was sequenced from the same sample in a study of human T cells and chemical hapten exposure. TCRdb used MiXCR to reprocess the RACE reads, holding one entry per CDR3 protein. The sample yields about 96,000 distinct CDR3 sequences, 9.3% seen once. Stated time point: patch test 2, 6 weeks after DPC sensitization. Treatment described: therapeutic diphenylcyclopropenone sensitization with weekly scalp DPC. Sequences were derived from whole blood, sampled in connection with sensitization to the hapten diphenylcyclopropenone (DPC). These receptors were taken from a woman aged 40 to 49 with alopecia areata. Some clones in this sample may be carry-over from other donors' samples.

This clonotype has a count of ten or more. The chain joins TRBV6-5 to TRBJ2-3; a possible D gene is TRBD1 (5 bases). The CDR3 is 16 residues long. Germline CDR1 is MNHEY and CDR2 is SVGAGI. V gave up 6 bases and J gave up 8 bases, with 24 bases separating them. This chain's CDR3 is CASRAQGGVRSGTQYF. The CDR3 DNA sequence: TGTGCCAGCAGGGCCCAGGGTGGTGTTAGATCGGGTACGCAGTATTTT.

For this clonotype: Just one base apart from a much larger clone, this may be a read error. The gene calls are TRBV11-2 and TRBJ2-3; no clear D gene. CDR3 length: 15 residues. Germline V gives CDR1 SGHAT, CDR2 FQNNGV. CDR3 loop: CAGSPIDIFTDTQYF. The CDR3 coding sequence is TGTGCCGGCAGCCCCATTGACATTTTCACAGATACGCAGTATTTT.

This clonotype showed up just a few times. The chain uses TRBV7-8 and TRBJ2-1, with D unresolved. Trimming pared 1 base from V and 6 bases from J, leaving 7 bases between. Germline V gene lookup returns CDR1 SGHVS and CDR2 FQNEAQ. The CDR3 runs 13 residues. The CDR3: CASSLGRANEQFF. The CDR3 DNA sequence: TGTGCCAGCAGCTTAGGGAGAGCCAATGAGCAGTTCTTC.

The V and J genes are TRBV20-1 and TRBJ1-2; a possible D gene is TRBD1 (6 bases). This CDR3 is built from 13 residues. CDR1 is DFQATT, CDR2 SNEGSKA, per germline (reference sequence). Trimming left V 5 bases short and J 3 bases short, with 13 bases between. The CDR3 DNA reads as TGCAGTGCTCCCAGGGGAGTGGACTATGGCTACACCTTC. It codes for CSAPRGVDYGYTF.

This clonotype was detected a few times. The chain carries TRBV7-9 and TRBJ2-7; D perhaps matches TRBD2 (6 bases). Germline V gene lookup returns CDR1 SEHNR and CDR2 FQNEAQ (reference sequence). The CDR3 has 13 amino acids. Deletions cut 5 bases from V and 4 bases from J, with 12 bases between. The CDR3 DNA follows: TGTGCCAGCAGCCCTCGGGAGAGGTACGAGCAGTACTTC. It is translated as CASSPRERYEQYF.

There are a few counts of this clonotype. The V and J genes are TRBV20-1 and TRBJ2-1, with D unclear. The CDR3 has 10 residues. Between the trimmed V and J ends, which lost 4 bases and 6 bases, there was a span of 4 bases. From germline, CDR1 is DFQATT and CDR2 SNEGSKA (reference sequence). CDR3 residues: CSANGNEQFF. The CDR3 bases are TGCAGTGCTAACGGCAATGAGCAGTTCTTC.

This clonotype was detected a few times. CDR3 loop: CSVAGQGDYGYTF. For the CDR3, the DNA is TGCAGCGTTGCGGGACAGGGCGACTATGGCTACACCTTC. The V gene is TRBV29-1, the J gene TRBJ1-2; 9 bases fit TRBD1. The length of the CDR3 is 13 residues. Germline-derived CDR1 and CDR2 are SQVTM and ANQGSEA. V shed 4 bases and J 3 bases; nucleotides not matched to a gene: 3.

This clonotype was observed at least ten times. For the CDR3, the DNA is TGCAGCGTTGAGGGGGGTGCTGGGCTAGCGATCCCCCAAGAGACCCAGTACTTC. This encodes CSVEGGAGLAIPQETQYF. The rearrangement links TRBV29-1 to TRBJ2-5, with D possibly TRBD2 on 6 matching bases. Germline V gives CDR1 SQVTM, CDR2 ANQGSEA. The CDR3 covers 18 residues. The ends were cut back, 3 bases at V and 1 base at J, with 24 bases in the middle.

This clonotype was counted many times. The chain joins TRBV5-4 to TRBJ2-7; 12 positions agree with TRBD2. CDR3 size: 19 residues. Germline values: CDR1 SGHNT, CDR2 YYREEE (reference sequence). J lost 1 base, V lost 3 bases, and 14 bases had no gene match. CDR3 region: CASSYALGLAGAPSYEQYF. CDR3 bases: TGTGCCAGCAGCTATGCCTTGGGACTAGCGGGTGCCCCGTCCTACGAGCAGTACTTC.

J is TRBJ2-5 and V is TRBV25-1; TRBD1 matches 8 bases. This CDR3 is 17 amino acids long. The germline CDR1 and CDR2 sequences are MGHDK and SYGVNS. Unmatched junction bases numbered 12, after V lost 2 bases and J lost 4 bases. CDR3 sequence (DNA): TGTGCCAGCAGTGAAGAGGGGGGCAGGGGGCACCGAGAGACCCAGTACTTC. This codes for CASSEEGGRGHRETQYF.

This clonotype was seen many times. The chain combines TRBV7-2 with TRBJ2-5; D call uncertain. Trimming removed 0 bases at V and 0 bases at J, with 5 bases between. The CDR3 contains 14 residues. The germline V gene has CDR1 SGHTA and CDR2 FQGNSA. The CDR3 DNA follows: TGTGCCAGCAGCTTAGCAGCCCACCAAGAGACCCAGTACTTC. Amino acid sequence: CASSLAAHQETQYF.

This clonotype was seen ten or more times. The chain combines TRBV6-5 with TRBJ1-1; D not resolved. The CDR3 has 16 residues. Germline CDR1 is MNHEY and CDR2 is SVGAGI. V dropped 4 bases and J dropped 0 bases, with 15 bases sitting between them. CDR3 DNA sequence: TGTGCCAGCAGTTCGACCAACCAGCCTATGAACACTGAAGCTTTCTTT. This gives the protein CASSSTNQPMNTEAFF.

CDR3 DNA: TGTGCCAGCAGTTGGGACAGGGATATGGCTGAAGCTTTCTTT. It encodes CASSWDRDMAEAFF. V is TRBV6-6 and J is TRBJ1-1, with TRBD1 matching 9 bases. The J segment lost 6 bases and the V segment lost 4 bases, leaving 6 bases of the junction unmatched. The V gene's germline CDR1 is MNHNY and CDR2 SVGAGI (reference sequence). This CDR3 contains 14 residues.

This clonotype was counted only a few times. The chain couples TRBV28 to TRBJ2-7; tentatively, D is TRBD1 or TRBD2 (5 bases each). The V gene's germline CDR1 is MDHEN and CDR2 SYDVKM. The CDR3 consists of 15 residues. Trimming took off 5 bases at V and 1 base at J, with 15 bases between the two ends. CDR3: CASSPSGTASYEQYF. The CDR3 nucleotides are TGTGCCAGCAGTCCATCCGGGACGGCTTCCTACGAGCAGTACTTC.

This clonotype turned up a few times. The chain carries TRBV7-2 and TRBJ2-3; perhaps D is TRBD1 or TRBD2 (5 bases each). Germline CDR1 is SGHTA and CDR2 is FQGNSA. V was clipped by 0 bases and J by 0 bases, with 16 bases between them. This CDR3 region has 18 residues. The CDR3 bases are TGTGCCAGCAGCTTAGCCCCCAGAAGGGGAGTTAGCACAGATACGCAGTATTTT. This encodes CASSLAPRRGVSTDTQYF.

The chain couples TRBV27 to TRBJ2-7, with D possibly being TRBD1 or TRBD2 (5 bases each). Germline assignment: CDR1 MNHEY and CDR2 SMNVEV (reference sequence). The CDR3 extends over 16 amino acids. V was clipped by 10 bases and J by 0 bases, with 22 bases between them. Here the CDR3 reads CATRSGWGRISYEQYF. The CDR3 DNA reads TGTGCCACCCGTTCGGGGTGGGGACGGATCTCCTACGAGCAGTACTTC.

This clonotype turned up a few times. Written as DNA, the CDR3 is TGCGCCAGCAGCCCGGGGTCTAATGAAAAACTGTTTTTT. This translates into CASSPGSNEKLFF. The chain recombines TRBV5-1 with TRBJ1-4; D is undetermined. V dropped 4 bases and J dropped 3 bases, with 7 bases sitting between them. Germline-derived CDR1 and CDR2 are SGHRS and YFSETQ. The CDR3 spans 13 residues.

This clonotype was seen many times. The J gene is TRBJ2-3, the V gene TRBV7-2; 10 bases match TRBD2. The CDR3 runs to 15 residues. Germline V gives CDR1 SGHTA, CDR2 FQGNSA. With V trimmed by 4 bases and J by 6 bases, 7 bases remained unmatched. CDR3 coding DNA: TGTGCCAGCAGCTGGCTAGCGGGAGATTCGGATACGCAGTATTTT. It encodes CASSWLAGDSDTQYF.

The chain couples TRBV4-1 to TRBJ1-4; 8 nucleotides align to TRBD1. Germline V gene data show CDR1 as MGHRA and CDR2 as YSYEKL. CDR3 length: 17 residues. The trim removed 4 bases at V and 3 bases at J, leaving 10 bases unmatched. The CDR3 DNA reads TGCGCCAGCAGCCCGGACAGGGTAACGTTAGCTAATGAAAAACTGTTTTTT. This codes for CASSPDRVTLANEKLFF.

This clonotype has only a few counts. The chain links TRBV6-5 to TRBJ1-5, with a tentative D call TRBD1 (6 bases). Germline values: CDR1 MNHEY, CDR2 SVGAGI. CDR3 length: 15 residues. The germline V and J ends were trimmed by 6 bases and 0 bases, with 12 bases remaining between them. The DNA for the CDR3 is TGTGCCAGCAGCCCCGACAGGCGTAGCAATCAGCCCCAGCATTTT. It yields the protein CASSPDRRSNQPQHF.